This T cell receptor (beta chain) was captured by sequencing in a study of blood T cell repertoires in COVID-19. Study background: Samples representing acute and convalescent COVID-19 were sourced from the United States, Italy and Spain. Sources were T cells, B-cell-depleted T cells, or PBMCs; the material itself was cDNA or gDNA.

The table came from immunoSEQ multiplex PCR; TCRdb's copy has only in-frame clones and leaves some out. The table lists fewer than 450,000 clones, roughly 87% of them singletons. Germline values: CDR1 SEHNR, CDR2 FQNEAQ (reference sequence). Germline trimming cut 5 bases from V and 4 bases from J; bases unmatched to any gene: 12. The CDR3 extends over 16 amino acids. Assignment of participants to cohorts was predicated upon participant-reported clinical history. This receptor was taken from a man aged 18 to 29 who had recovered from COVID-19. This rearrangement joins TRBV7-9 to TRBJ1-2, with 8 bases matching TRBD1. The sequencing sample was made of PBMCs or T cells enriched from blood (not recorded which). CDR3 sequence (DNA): TGTGCCAGCAGCAATTTAGGGACAGGTGGGGCCTATGGCTACACCTTC. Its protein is CASSNLGTGGAYGYTF.